The 21 T cell receptor beta chains given below trace back to one sample, sequenced in a study of cytomegalovirus exposure and HLA in healthy donors. Use of 60 Vbeta and 13 Jbeta primers characterized the PCR. The repertoire was sequenced with immunoSEQ multiplex PCR; TCRdb's copy has only in-frame clones and lacks some. The sample includes some 140,000 clones, 70% to 80% of them seen just once. The sample comprised PBMCs. These receptors were taken from a woman aged 45-65 years in good health and CMV-seropositive.

V is TRBV2 and J is TRBJ2-3, with D unclear. The CDR3 sequence is 14 residues long. Germline V CDR1 and CDR2: SNHLY, FYNNEI. The germline V and J ends were trimmed by 3 bases and 2 bases, with 9 bases remaining between them. CDR3 bases: TGTGCCAGCAGTGAGCGCACCTACACAGATACGCAGTATTTT. Protein: CASSERTYTDTQYF. Looking up the rest from reference TRBV2 and TRBJ2-3 gives the full variable domain: EPEVTQTPSHQVTQMGQEVILRCVPISNHLYFYWYRQILGQKVEFLVSFYNNEISEKSEIFDDQFSVERPDGSNFTLKIRSTKLEDSAMYFCASSERTYTDTQYFGPGTRLTVL.

V usage is TRBV9 and J usage is TRBJ2-5; D gene uncertain. This CDR3 has 13 residues. Between the trimmed V and J ends, which lost 0 bases and 2 bases, there was a span of 5 bases. The germline V gene has CDR1 SGDLS and CDR2 YYNGEE. CDR3 in DNA: TGTGCCAGCAGCGTAGTCCCTCAAGAGACCCAGTACTTC. This codes for CASSVVPQETQYF.

J is TRBJ2-5 and V is TRBV30; D call uncertain. The V and J ends lost 1 base and 4 bases respectively, with 4 bases between them. The germline V gene has CDR1 GTSNPN and CDR2 SVGIG (reference sequence). This CDR3 comprises 11 residues. CDR3 in amino acids: CAWSAIETQYF. The DNA of the CDR3 is TGTGCCTGGAGTGCAATAGAGACCCAGTACTTC. The whole variable domain, remainder taken from reference TRBV30 and TRBJ2-5, is SQTIHQWPATLVQPVGSPLSLECTVEGTSNPNLYWYRQAAGRGLQLLFYSVGIGQISSEVPQNLSASRPQDRQFILSSKKLLLSDSGFYLCAWSAIETQYFGPGTRLLVL.

The chain has TRBV18 and TRBJ2-7, with TRBD1 identical over 8 bases. The germline gives CDR1 KGHSH, CDR2 LQKENI. This CDR3 is built from 16 residues. Losses at the gene ends were 4 bases for V and 3 bases for J; bases not matched to a gene: 11. The CDR3 nucleotides read TGTGCCAGCTCACTAGGGACAGGTCAGGGCTACTACGAGCAGTACTTC. Protein product: CASSLGTGQGYYEQYF.

This rearrangement joins TRBV2 to TRBJ1-1; TRBD1 agrees at 10 bases. The CDR3 consists of 16 residues. The J segment lost 0 bases and the V segment lost 5 bases, leaving 6 bases of the junction unmatched. In germline, CDR1 is SNHLY, CDR2 FYNNEI. The CDR3, as DNA: TGTGCCAGCAGTAACGGACAGGGGGGCCTGAACACTGAAGCTTTCTTT. Protein: CASSNGQGGLNTEAFF.

The V gene is TRBV5-5, the J gene TRBJ2-2; D might be TRBD2 (6 bases). Germline V gene lookup returns CDR1 SGHKS and CDR2 YYEKEE (reference sequence). V was shortened by 3 bases and J by 1 base, with 13 bases between the two germline ends. This CDR3 is built from 16 residues. The CDR3: CASSSIVGGNTGELFF. In DNA, the CDR3 is TGTGCCAGCAGCTCGATCGTGGGGGGGAACACCGGGGAGCTGTTTTTT.

This clone appeared once. This rearrangement joins TRBV4-3 to TRBJ2-7; D not resolved. Germline lookup yields CDR1 LGHNA and CDR2 YSLEER. Trimming stripped 4 bases from V and 2 bases from J, with 15 bases between. This CDR3 is 15 amino acids long. The CDR3 bases are TGCGCCAGCAGCCGGGCCGTGCAGGAAACCTACGAGCAGTACTTC. This translates into CASSRAVQETYEQYF.

This rearrangement joins TRBV11-3 to TRBJ1-3; D not certain. Germline V CDR1 and CDR2: SGHNT, YENEEA. The ends were cut back, 0 bases at V and 0 bases at J, with 9 bases in the middle. CDR3 length: 16 amino acids. The CDR3 DNA sequence: TGTGCCAGCAGCTTAGATCCGGCAGGCTCTGGAAACACCATATATTTT. It codes for CASSLDPAGSGNTIYF.

The chain carries TRBV29-1 and TRBJ2-7; D is possibly TRBD1 (6 bases). CDR1 and CDR2 from the germline V gene are SQVTM and ANQGSEA. This CDR3 is built from 13 residues. Deletions cut 6 bases from V and 3 bases from J, with 15 bases between. The CDR3 is CSVQNDRSYEQYF. CDR3 DNA sequence: TGCAGCGTCCAAAACGACAGGAGCTACGAGCAGTACTTC.

The genes are TRBV10-1 and TRBJ2-7; TRBD2 is a possible D gene (6 bases). Germline loops: CDR1 WNHNN, CDR2 SYGVQD (reference sequence). V gave up 0 bases and J gave up 2 bases, with 14 bases separating them. CDR3 length equals 16 residues. CDR3 sequence (DNA): TGCGCCAGCAGTGAGTCGCGGGGCTTGGACCCCTACGAGCAGTACTTC. It codes for CASSESRGLDPYEQYF.

J is TRBJ1-5 and V is TRBV6-5, with a possible D match to TRBD1 (6 bases). Germline assignment: CDR1 MNHEY and CDR2 SVGAGI. There are 13 residues in the CDR3. Trimming removed 6 bases at V and 4 bases at J, with 10 bases between. CDR3 loop: CASSTGQNQPQHF. CDR3 sequence (DNA): TGTGCCAGCAGCACAGGACAGAATCAGCCCCAGCATTTT.

This chain joins TRBV5-6 and TRBJ1-1, with D unresolved. Germline assignment: CDR1 SGHDT and CDR2 YYEEEE. V was pared by 4 bases and J by 1 base, with 5 bases between. The CDR3 covers 12 residues. This CDR3 is CASSPGNTEAFF. The CDR3 DNA is TGTGCCAGCAGCCCGGGGAACACTGAAGCTTTCTTT.

The V gene is TRBV2, the J gene TRBJ2-7; perhaps TRBD2 as D (6 bases). The germline gives CDR1 SNHLY, CDR2 FYNNEI. Trimming removed 6 bases at V and 2 bases at J, with 11 bases between. The CDR3 length is 13 residues. The CDR3 bases are TGTGCCAGCAGCGCATCGGGAGCCTACGAGCAGTACTTC. It translates to CASSASGAYEQYF.

The CDR3 DNA follows: TGCGCCAGCAGTCTCACAGGGTACCAAGAGACCCAGTACTTC. Its translation is CASSLTGYQETQYF. The chain recombines TRBV10-2 with TRBJ2-5, with D possibly matching TRBD1 (6 bases). Per the germline V gene, CDR1 is WSHSY and CDR2 is SAAADI. The V and J ends lost 5 bases and 0 bases respectively, with 10 bases between them. The CDR3 spans 14 residues.

The V and J genes are TRBV18 and TRBJ1-5; no clear D. The CDR3 totals 15 residues. The V end was cut by 4 bases, the J end by 0 bases, with 10 bases between. The germline V gene has CDR1 KGHSH and CDR2 LQKENI. CDR3 amino acids: CASSRGVDSNQPQHF. The CDR3 nucleotides read TGTGCCAGCTCACGCGGGGTGGATAGCAATCAGCCCCAGCATTTT.

This clone has only a few counts. This chain connects TRBV2 to TRBJ1-2; a possible D gene is TRBD1 (5 bases). The CDR3 has 13 residues. Germline V gives CDR1 SNHLY, CDR2 FYNNEI. Trimming shortened V by 2 bases and J by 2 bases, and 6 bases separated the two germline ends. CDR3 nucleotides: TGTGCCAGCAGTGAACAGGGCAACTATGGCTACACCTTC. Translated: CASSEQGNYGYTF.

V gene TRBV6-1 combines with J gene TRBJ2-7, with D perhaps matching TRBD1 (5 bases). V lost 1 base and J 3 bases, leaving 10 bases between the germline ends. The CDR3 spans 14 residues. CDR1 is MNHNS, CDR2 SASEGT, per germline. CDR3 amino acids: CASSEGRASYEQYF. CDR3 sequence (DNA): TGTGCCAGCAGTGAAGGCAGGGCGAGCTACGAGCAGTACTTC.

This sequence joins TRBV6-6 and TRBJ2-4, with D possibly TRBD2 on 5 matching bases. The CDR3 runs 14 residues. Trimming took off 6 bases at V and 6 bases at J, with 15 bases between the two ends. Germline loops: CDR1 MNHNY, CDR2 SVGAGI (reference sequence). The CDR3 here is CASRDSDTRNIQYF. For the CDR3, the DNA is TGTGCCAGCAGAGATAGCGATACTAGAAACATTCAGTACTTC.

The V gene is TRBV27, the J gene TRBJ1-4; D uncertain. Trimming removed 0 bases from V and 8 bases from J, with 13 bases in between. The CDR3 runs 15 residues. The germline gives CDR1 MNHEY, CDR2 SMNVEV (reference sequence). The CDR3 spells CASSLSSGWQEKLFF. The CDR3 DNA follows: TGTGCCAGCAGTTTATCATCGGGGTGGCAGGAAAAACTGTTTTTT.

The rearrangement uses TRBV21-1 and TRBJ1-5; the D segment call TRBD1 is taken from the table without a DNA check. TRBV21-1 is annotated as a pseudogene. The CDR3 has 18 amino acids. The CDR3 spells CASSKNWDRGHSNQPQHF. The CDR3 nucleotides are TGTGCCAGCAGCAAGAATTGGGACAGGGGGCATAGCAATCAGCCCCAGCATTTT.

This clone was recorded once. The CDR3 loop reads CASSLTGTRANTEAFF. CDR3 sequence (DNA): TGTGCCAGCAGCTTAACAGGGACTAGGGCGAACACTGAAGCTTTCTTT. The rearrangement joins TRBV7-3 to TRBJ1-1; weak D call: TRBD1 (5 bases). The CDR3 has 16 residues. Trimming shortened V by 0 bases and J by 1 base, and 12 bases separated the two germline ends. Germline V lookup: CDR1 SGHTA, CDR2 FQGTGA.